The rows below give T cell receptor beta chains drawn from one sample of a study of T cells in Graves' hyperthyroidism and ophthalmopathy. TCRdb reanalysed the multiplex PCR reads using MiXCR and keeps one entry per CDR3 protein. The table records approximately 500,000 distinct CDR3 sequences, around 45% of them present only once. Sequencing was done on a sample of peripheral blood or thyroid tissue (not recorded which). All receptors come from a woman between 18 and 30 years old with Graves' hyperthyroidism. CDR3s include the opening cysteine and the closing phenylalanine or tryptophan.

CDR3aa: CASSLFPRQETQYF; j_gene: TRBJ2-5; v_gene: TRBV7-2
CDR3aa: CASSQESPSNQPQHF; j_gene: TRBJ1-5; v_gene: TRBV4-1
CDR3aa: CASSPMQLETQYF; j_gene: TRBJ2-5; v_gene: TRBV18
CDR3aa: CSASGGNEQYF; j_gene: TRBJ2-7; v_gene: TRBV20-1
CDR3aa: CASSPKRTQYF; j_gene: TRBJ2-5; v_gene: TRBV7-8
CDR3aa: CASSVSGSSSYNSPLHF; j_gene: TRBJ1-6; v_gene: TRBV2
CDR3aa: CASSLARETQYF; j_gene: TRBJ2-5; v_gene: TRBV7-6
CDR3aa: CASSLGAGSDYGYTF; j_gene: TRBJ1-2; v_gene: TRBV5-1
CDR3aa: CSATDRGNEQFF; j_gene: NA; v_gene: TRBV20-1
CDR3aa: CASSYFKTDTGELFF; j_gene: TRBJ2-2; v_gene: TRBV6-5
CDR3aa: CASSYIQGEETYEQYF; j_gene: TRBJ2-7; v_gene: TRBV6-5
CDR3aa: CATSRAGSGTEAFF; j_gene: TRBJ1-1; v_gene: TRBV15
CDR3aa: CASRGTGGSYEQYF; j_gene: TRBJ2-7; v_gene: TRBV6-6
CDR3aa: CASSLRRDRPYEQYF; j_gene: TRBJ2-7; v_gene: TRBV7-6
CDR3aa: CASQVGTEAFF; j_gene: TRBJ1-1; v_gene: TRBV5-6
CDR3aa: CASKRNRDYSYEQYF; j_gene: TRBJ2-7; v_gene: TRBV2
CDR3aa: CASSLALGIRETQYF; j_gene: TRBJ2-5; v_gene: TRBV12-3/TRBV12-4
CDR3aa: CAAGGANYGYTF; j_gene: TRBJ1-2; v_gene: TRBV25-1
CDR3aa: CSAGTATSSGSEAFF; j_gene: TRBJ1-1; v_gene: TRBV20-1
CDR3aa: CSASRDRDSPLHF; j_gene: TRBJ1-6; v_gene: TRBV20-1
CDR3aa: CASRATGAGNTIYF; j_gene: TRBJ1-3; v_gene: TRBV2
CDR3aa: CSARGGRGTYEHF; j_gene: TRBJ1-5; v_gene: TRBV29-1
CDR3aa: CASSMGQGAPGANVLTF; j_gene: TRBJ2-6; v_gene: TRBV19
CDR3aa: CSQVQGLNGYTF; j_gene: TRBJ1-2; v_gene: TRBV29-1
CDR3aa: CAIRDREYGYTF; j_gene: TRBJ1-2; v_gene: TRBV10-3
CDR3aa: CSVRQGPYNEQFF; j_gene: TRBJ2-1; v_gene: TRBV29-1
CDR3aa: CASSLVLRPNEQFF; j_gene: TRBJ2-1; v_gene: TRBV5-5
CDR3aa: CASSLGAGGRETQYF; j_gene: TRBJ2-5; v_gene: TRBV11-3
CDR3aa: CASSLGTSYNEAFF; j_gene: TRBJ1-1; v_gene: TRBV7-2
CDR3aa: CSARGWDTTEAFF; j_gene: TRBJ1-1; v_gene: TRBV20-1
CDR3aa: CSVDRLAPVTDTQYF; j_gene: TRBJ2-3; v_gene: TRBV29-1